A selection of T cell receptor beta chains follows, all from one sample in a study of CD8 T cells in Susac syndrome. TCRdb used MiXCR to reprocess the immunoSEQ multiplex PCR reads, holding one entry per CDR3 protein. In the table there are under 150,000 distinct CDR3 sequences, around 95% of which are singletons. Input material: CD4+ T cells from PBMCs. These receptors originate from a human donor with Susac syndrome. Each CDR3 is given with its conserved first and last residue. The D gene is left open where the match is weak. Clone size appears in some rows only: once, few, many, or a class for an expanded clone.

v_gene,d_gene,j_gene,abundance,CDR3nt,CDR3aa
TRBV15,.,TRBJ2-2,.,TGTGCCACCAGCAACCGGGGGAGTGAGTACACCGGGGAGCTGTTTTTT,CATSNRGSEYTGELFF
TRBV4-1,TRBD1,TRBJ2-6,.,TGCGCCAGCAGCCAAGGGACAGGAGGTTCTGGGGCCAACGTCCTGACTTTC,CASSQGTGGSGANVLTF
TRBV10-3,.,TRBJ1-2,.,TGTGCCATCAGTGAGGCATACAGCTATGGCTACACCTTC,CAISEAYSYGYTF
TRBV9,.,TRBJ1-2,.,TGTGCCAGCAGCCAACAGGGTGGAATAGGCTATGGCTACACCTTC,CASSQQGGIGYGYTF
TRBV18,.,TRBJ2-3,.,TGTGCCAGCTCACCCACGACCCACACAGATACGCAGTATTTT,CASSPTTHTDTQYF
TRBV18,TRBD1,TRBJ1-1,.,TGTGCCAGCTCACCAGGGTTCCAGGGGGCAACTGAAGCTTTCTTT,CASSPGFQGATEAFF
TRBV28,.,TRBJ2-5,.,TGTGCCAGCAGCCTACCGAGTTGGACAGCTCAAGAGACCCAGTACTTC,CASSLPSWTAQETQYF
TRBV7-2,TRBD1,TRBJ2-7,.,TGTGCCAGCAGCGGAACCGGGACAGCGTACGAGCAGTACTTC,CASSGTGTAYEQYF
TRBV20-1,TRBD1,TRBJ2-2,few,TGCAGTGCTCGGACAGGGAACACCGGGGAGCTGTTTTTT,CSARTGNTGELFF
TRBV3-1,TRBD1,TRBJ2-6,.,TGTGCCAGCAGCCAAGATGCGACAGGGAGGGCCAACGTCCTGACTTTC,CASSQDATGRANVLTF
TRBV7-9,.,TRBJ2-7,.,TGTGCCAGCAGCTTCCAGGTCGAGCAGTACTTC,CASSFQVEQYF
TRBV6-5,.,TRBJ2-7,few,TGTGCCAGCAGTTTAGACTCATACGAGCAGTACTTC,CASSLDSYEQYF
TRBV29-1,TRBD2,TRBJ2-1,.,TGCAGCGTTGCTCTAGCGGGAGGATCCTACAATGAGCAGTTCTTC,CSVALAGGSYNEQFF
TRBV6-5,TRBD2,TRBJ2-7,.,TGTGCCAGCAGTTACTCGATCCGCGGGACTAGCGACTCCTACGAGCAGTACTTC,CASSYSIRGTSDSYEQYF
TRBV28,.,TRBJ1-1,.,TGTGCCAGCAAGGACGGCCCCGAGGGTGCTTTCTTT,CASKDGPEGAFF
TRBV20-1,TRBD2,TRBJ2-4,.,TGCAGTGCTACGAGCGGGGGGACTAACATTCAGTACTTC,CSATSGGTNIQYF
TRBV12-5,TRBD1,TRBJ2-1,.,TGTGCTAGTGGCCTCGACAGGGTCCCCTACAATGAGCAGTTCTTC,CASGLDRVPYNEQFF
TRBV7-8,TRBD1,TRBJ1-2,.,TGTGCCAGCAGCCCGCCGAGGGGGCCTAGCTATGGCTACACCTTC,CASSPPRGPSYGYTF
TRBV9,.,TRBJ2-1,.,TGTGCCAGCAGCGTAGACTCGGGGGCCGGGGGGCAGTTCTTC,CASSVDSGAGGQFF
TRBV9,.,TRBJ2-5,.,TGTGCCAGCAGCGTAGCTTCCGGGATTCGCGAGACCCAGTACTTC,CASSVASGIRETQYF
TRBV6-6,.,TRBJ2-7,.,TGTGCCAGCAGTTACGGGCGGGGAGCGGCCGAGCAGTACTTC,CASSYGRGAAEQYF
TRBV20-1,.,TRBJ2-6,.,TGCAGCGGGACTGGGGCCAACGTCCTGACTTTC,CSGTGANVLTF
TRBV29-1,.,TRBJ1-1,.,TGCAGCGTTGGTCCGGACTCTGAAGCTTTCTTT,CSVGPDSEAFF
TRBV20-1,TRBD2,TRBJ2-1,.,TGCAGTGCTAGAGAAGCTTTCGGGACTAGCGGACGGGCGGGTGAGCAGTTCTTC,CSAREAFGTSGRAGEQFF
TRBV13,.,TRBJ2-1,.,TGTGCCAGCAGCCGAGGGGGTCAACGGGGGTTCTTC,CASSRGGQRGFF
TRBV20-1,.,TRBJ2-5,.,TGCAGTGCGCCGATCAAGGGCAAGGGGACCCAGTACTTC,CSAPIKGKGTQYF